This T cell receptor beta chain was recorded in a study of cytomegalovirus exposure and HLA in healthy donors. Broader study findings: One later analysis reportedly identified an Asian-associated ancestry cluster that showed fewer N-insertions than the approximately 710-donor mean. As a later analysis revealed, most CMV-associated TCR beta chains appeared HLA-restricted.

This CDR3 has 14 amino acids. Trimming cost V 6 bases and J 5 bases; bases outside gene matches: 9. The germline V gene encodes CDR1 MDHEN and CDR2 SYDVKM. PCR primers comprised 60 Vbeta and 13 Jbeta primers. Measured with immunoSEQ multiplex PCR; TCRdb has only the in-frame clones, and not every one. The data contain about 300,000 clones, 80% to 90% of them seen just once; the ten biggest clones take up 3% to 4%. A word on this clone: As yet, its antigen is unknown.

V gene TRBV28 combines with J gene TRBJ1-1; 7 positions agree with TRBD1. Material: PBMCs. The TCR was taken from a man aged 40-55 years in good health and CMV-seropositive. CDR3: CASRHDRVGTEAFF. Written as DNA, the CDR3 is TGTGCCAGCAGACACGACAGGGTGGGGACTGAAGCTTTCTTT.